Detailed here is one TCR beta chain. The data originate from a study of metastatic and nonmetastatic thyroid tumors. Study in general: Across peripheral blood and tumor or nodule tissue samples taken from malignant and benign thyroid patients, the repertoires were compared with one another.

Among the patients, none had received any treatment before thyroid surgery. V was pared by 0 bases and J by 1 base, with 4 bases between. Germline V gives CDR1 SGHRS, CDR2 YFSETQ. The CDR3 has 13 amino acids. TCRdb re-clonotyped the PCR reads through MiXCR. The sample holds around 12,000 clones, around 30% seen once. The chain is built from TRBV5-1 and TRBJ1-2; no reliable D call. The receptor was isolated from a female donor with papillary thyroid cancer or a benign thyroid nodule (not recorded which). Some clones in this sample may be carry-over from other donors' samples. The source material was tumor tissue. CDR3 amino acids: CASSLDGNYGYTF. CDR3 DNA sequence: TGCGCCAGCAGCTTGGACGGTAACTATGGCTACACCTTC.